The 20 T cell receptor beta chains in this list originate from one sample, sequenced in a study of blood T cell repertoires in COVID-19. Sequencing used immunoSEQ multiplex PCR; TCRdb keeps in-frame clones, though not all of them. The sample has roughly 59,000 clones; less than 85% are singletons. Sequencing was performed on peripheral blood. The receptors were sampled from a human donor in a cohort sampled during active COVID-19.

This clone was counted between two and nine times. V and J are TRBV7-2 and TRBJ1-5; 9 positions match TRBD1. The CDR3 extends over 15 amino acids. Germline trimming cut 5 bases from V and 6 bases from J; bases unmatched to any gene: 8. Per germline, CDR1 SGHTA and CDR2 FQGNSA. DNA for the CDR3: TGTGCCAGCAGCCCAGGCCGGGACAGGGTTCAGCCCCAGCATTTT. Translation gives CASSPGRDRVQPQHF.

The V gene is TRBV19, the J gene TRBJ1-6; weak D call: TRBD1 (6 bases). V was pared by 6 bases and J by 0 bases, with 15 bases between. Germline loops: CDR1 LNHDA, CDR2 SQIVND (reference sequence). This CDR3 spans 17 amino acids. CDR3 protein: CASRKWTASSYNSPLHF. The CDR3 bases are TGTGCCAGTAGAAAATGGACAGCCAGCTCCTATAATTCACCCCTCCACTTT.

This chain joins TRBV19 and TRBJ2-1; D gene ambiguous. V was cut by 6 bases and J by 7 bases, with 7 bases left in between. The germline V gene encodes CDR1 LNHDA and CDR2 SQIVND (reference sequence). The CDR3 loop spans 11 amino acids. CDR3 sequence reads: CASRSGNEQFF. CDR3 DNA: TGTGCCAGTAGGTCAGGAAATGAGCAGTTCTTC.

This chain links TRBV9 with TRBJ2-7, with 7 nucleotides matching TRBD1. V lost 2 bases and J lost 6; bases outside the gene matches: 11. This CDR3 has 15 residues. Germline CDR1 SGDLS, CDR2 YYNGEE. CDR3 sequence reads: CASSVGDSRIGEQYF. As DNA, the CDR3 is TGTGCCAGCAGCGTCGGGGACAGTAGGATTGGCGAGCAGTACTTC. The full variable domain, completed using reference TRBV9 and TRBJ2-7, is DSGVTQTPKHLITATGQRVTLRCSPRSGDLSVYWYQQSLDQGLQFLIQYYNGEERAKGNILERFSAQQFPDLHSELNLSSLELGDSALYFCASSVGDSRIGEQYFGPGTRLTVT.

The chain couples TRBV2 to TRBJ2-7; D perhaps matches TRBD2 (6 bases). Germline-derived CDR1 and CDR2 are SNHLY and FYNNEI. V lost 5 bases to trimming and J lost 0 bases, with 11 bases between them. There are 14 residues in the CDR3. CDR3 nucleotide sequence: TGTGCCAGCAGTTCTAGCGCGAGCTCCTACGAGCAGTACTTC. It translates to CASSSSASSYEQYF.

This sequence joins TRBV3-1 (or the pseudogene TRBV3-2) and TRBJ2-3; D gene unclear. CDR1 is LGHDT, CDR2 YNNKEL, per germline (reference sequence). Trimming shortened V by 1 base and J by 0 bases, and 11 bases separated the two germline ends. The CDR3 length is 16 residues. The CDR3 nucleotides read TGTGCCAGCAGCCAAGTTTTGCGGAGTAGCACAGATACGCAGTATTTT. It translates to CASSQVLRSSTDTQYF.

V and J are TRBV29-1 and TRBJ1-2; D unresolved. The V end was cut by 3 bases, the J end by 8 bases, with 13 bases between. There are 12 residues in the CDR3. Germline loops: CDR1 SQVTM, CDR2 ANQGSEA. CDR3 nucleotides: TGCAGCGTTGATGGCGGGCGCGGGGGCTACACCTTC. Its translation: CSVDGGRGGYTF. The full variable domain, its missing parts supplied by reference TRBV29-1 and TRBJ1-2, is SAVISQKPSRDICQRGTSLTIQCQVDSQVTMMFWYRQQPGQSLTLIATANQGSEATYESGFVIDKFPISRPNLTFSTLTVSNMSPEDSSIYLCSVDGGRGGYTFGSGTRLTVV.

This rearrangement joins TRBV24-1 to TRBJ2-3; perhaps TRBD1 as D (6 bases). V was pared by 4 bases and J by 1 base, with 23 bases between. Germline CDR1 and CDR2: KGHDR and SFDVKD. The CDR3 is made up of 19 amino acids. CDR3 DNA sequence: TGTGCCACCAGTGACGCCGGCTGGGCAGGGGACGAGGGCACAGATACGCAGTATTTT. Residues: CATSDAGWAGDEGTDTQYF.

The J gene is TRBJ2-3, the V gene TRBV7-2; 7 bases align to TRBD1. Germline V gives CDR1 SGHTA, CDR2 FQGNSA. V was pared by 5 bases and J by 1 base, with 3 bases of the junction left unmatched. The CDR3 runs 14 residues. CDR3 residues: CASSIGTGTDTQYF. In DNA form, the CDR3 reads TGTGCCAGCAGCATCGGGACAGGCACAGATACGCAGTATTTT.

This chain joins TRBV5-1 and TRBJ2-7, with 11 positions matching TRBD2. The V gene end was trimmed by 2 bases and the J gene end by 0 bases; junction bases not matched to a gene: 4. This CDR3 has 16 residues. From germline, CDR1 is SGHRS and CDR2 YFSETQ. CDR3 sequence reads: CASSFPGTSGSYEQYF. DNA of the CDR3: TGCGCCAGCAGCTTCCCTGGGACTAGCGGCTCCTACGAGCAGTACTTC.

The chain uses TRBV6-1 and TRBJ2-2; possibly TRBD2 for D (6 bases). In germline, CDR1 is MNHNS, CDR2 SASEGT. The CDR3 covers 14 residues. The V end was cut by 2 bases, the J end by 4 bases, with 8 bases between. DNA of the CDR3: TGTGCCAGCAGTGAATGGGGGGTCACCGGGGAGCTGTTTTTT. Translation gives CASSEWGVTGELFF.

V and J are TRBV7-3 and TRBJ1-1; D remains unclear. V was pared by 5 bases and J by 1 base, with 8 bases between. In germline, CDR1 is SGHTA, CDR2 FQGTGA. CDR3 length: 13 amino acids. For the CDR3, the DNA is TGTGCCAGCAGCCTAGAGGGGAACACTGAAGCTTTCTTT. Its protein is CASSLEGNTEAFF.

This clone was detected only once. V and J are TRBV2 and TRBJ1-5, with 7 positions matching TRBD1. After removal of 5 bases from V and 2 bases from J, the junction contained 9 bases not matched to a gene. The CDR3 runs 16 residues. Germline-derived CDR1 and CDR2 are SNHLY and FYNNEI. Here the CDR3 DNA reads TGTGCCAGCAGTTCGGGACAGCAGTATGGCAATCAGCCCCAGCATTTT. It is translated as CASSSGQQYGNQPQHF.

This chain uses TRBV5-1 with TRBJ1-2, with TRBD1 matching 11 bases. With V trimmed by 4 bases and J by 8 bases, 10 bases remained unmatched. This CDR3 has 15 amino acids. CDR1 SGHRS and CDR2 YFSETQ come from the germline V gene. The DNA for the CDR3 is TGCGCCAGCAGCCTAGGGACAGGGGGAAATGTCGGCTACACCTTC. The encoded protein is CASSLGTGGNVGYTF.

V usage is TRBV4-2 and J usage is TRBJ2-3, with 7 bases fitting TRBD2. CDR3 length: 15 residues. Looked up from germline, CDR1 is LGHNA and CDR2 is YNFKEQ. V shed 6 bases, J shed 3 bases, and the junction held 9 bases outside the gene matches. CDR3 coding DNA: TGTGCCAGCAGGGTTCGGTCCGGGGGGACAGATACGCAGTATTTT. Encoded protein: CASRVRSGGTDTQYF.

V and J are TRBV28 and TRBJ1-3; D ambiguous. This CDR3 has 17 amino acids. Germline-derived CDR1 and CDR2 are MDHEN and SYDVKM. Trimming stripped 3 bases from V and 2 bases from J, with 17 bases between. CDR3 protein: CASSFGLSGIAGNTIYF. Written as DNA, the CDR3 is TGTGCCAGCAGTTTTGGGCTTTCGGGGATCGCTGGAAACACCATATATTTT.

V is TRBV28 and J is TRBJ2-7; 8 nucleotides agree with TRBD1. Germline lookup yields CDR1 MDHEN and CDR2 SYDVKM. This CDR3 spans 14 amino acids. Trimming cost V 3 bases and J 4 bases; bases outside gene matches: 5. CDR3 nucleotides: TGTGCCAGCAGTTTTGACAGGGGAGGATACGAGCAGTACTTC. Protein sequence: CASSFDRGGYEQYF. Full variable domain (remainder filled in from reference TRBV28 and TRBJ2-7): DVKVTQSSRYLVKRTGEKVFLECVQDMDHENMFWYRQDPGLGLRLIYFSYDVKMKEKGDIPEGYSVSREKKERFSLILESASTNQTSMYLCASSFDRGGYEQYFGPGTRLTVT.

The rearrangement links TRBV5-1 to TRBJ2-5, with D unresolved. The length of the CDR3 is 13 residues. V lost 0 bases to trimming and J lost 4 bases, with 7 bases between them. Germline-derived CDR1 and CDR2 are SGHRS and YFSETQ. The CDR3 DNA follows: TGCGCCAGCAGCTTGGGTAGTACAGAGACCCAGTACTTC. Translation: CASSLGSTETQYF.

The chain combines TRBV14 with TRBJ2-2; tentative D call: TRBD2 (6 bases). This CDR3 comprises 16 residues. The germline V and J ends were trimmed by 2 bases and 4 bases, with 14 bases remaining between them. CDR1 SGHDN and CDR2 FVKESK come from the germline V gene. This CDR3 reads CASSQWTGVGTGELFF. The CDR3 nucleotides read TGTGCCAGCAGCCAATGGACGGGAGTGGGCACCGGGGAGCTGTTTTTT.

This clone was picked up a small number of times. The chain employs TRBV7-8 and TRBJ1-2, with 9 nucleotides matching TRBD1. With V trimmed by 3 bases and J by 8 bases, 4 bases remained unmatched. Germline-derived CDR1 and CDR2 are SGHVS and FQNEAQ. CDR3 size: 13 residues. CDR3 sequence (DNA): TGTGCCAGCAGCTTCGGACAGGGGTTGGGCTACACCTTC. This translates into CASSFGQGLGYTF. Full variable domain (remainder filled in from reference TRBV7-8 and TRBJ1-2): GAGVSQSPRYKVAKRGQDVALRCDPISGHVSLFWYQQALGQGPEFLTYFQNEAQLDKSGLPSDRFFAERPEGSVSTLKIQRTQQEDSAVYLCASSFGQGLGYTFGSGTRLTVV.